These T cell receptor beta chains were read from a single sample in a study of blood T cell repertoires in COVID-19. The table came from immunoSEQ multiplex PCR; TCRdb's copy has only in-frame clones and leaves some out. In the table there are under 250,000 clones, around three quarters of which are singletons. Sequenced: peripheral blood. Every receptor here comes from a woman between 70 and 85 years old with acute or convalescent COVID-19. Both conserved end residues are part of each CDR3. The D gene is left open where the match is weak. Clone size is stated in some rows and not others, as once, few, many or a class when expanded.

d_call: TRBD1; clone_size: .; j_call: TRBJ1-1; v_call: TRBV4-2; cdr3_aa: CASSRAQGEREAFF; cdr3_nt: TGTGCCAGCAGCCGAGCCCAGGGGGAAAGGGAAGCTTTCTTT
d_call: TRBD1; clone_size: .; j_call: TRBJ2-6; v_call: TRBV7-2; cdr3_aa: CASSSQGASGANVLTF; cdr3_nt: TGTGCCAGCAGCTCTCAGGGGGCCTCTGGGGCCAACGTCCTGACTTTC
d_call: TRBD1; clone_size: .; j_call: TRBJ2-7; v_call: TRBV10-3; cdr3_aa: CAISGQGAYEQYF; cdr3_nt: TGTGCCATCAGCGGACAGGGGGCATACGAGCAGTACTTC
d_call: .; clone_size: .; j_call: TRBJ1-2; v_call: TRBV28; cdr3_aa: CASSLISGQNSNYGYTF; cdr3_nt: TGTGCCAGCAGTTTAATTTCAGGCCAAAATTCTAACTATGGCTACACCTTC
d_call: TRBD1; clone_size: .; j_call: TRBJ2-1; v_call: TRBV5-1; cdr3_aa: CASSLGQGEHNEQFF; cdr3_nt: TGCGCCAGCAGCTTGGGACAGGGAGAACACAATGAGCAGTTCTTC
d_call: TRBD1; clone_size: .; j_call: TRBJ1-1; v_call: TRBV19; cdr3_aa: CASKGQGRINTEAFF; cdr3_nt: TGTGCCAGTAAAGGACAGGGTAGAATTAACACTGAAGCTTTCTTT
d_call: TRBD1; clone_size: .; j_call: TRBJ1-2; v_call: TRBV14; cdr3_aa: CASSLDRGLNYGYTF; cdr3_nt: TGTGCCAGCAGTCTCGACAGGGGGCTTAACTATGGCTACACCTTC
d_call: .; clone_size: .; j_call: TRBJ2-3; v_call: TRBV20-1; cdr3_aa: CSASIIQGTLAHF; cdr3_nt: TGCAGTGCTAGTATTATTCAGGGAACTCTCGCCCATTTT
d_call: TRBD1; clone_size: once; j_call: TRBJ1-1; v_call: TRBV4-1; cdr3_aa: CASSQRTGTGEEAFF; cdr3_nt: TGCGCCAGCAGCCAGCGGACAGGGACGGGGGAGGAAGCTTTCTTT
d_call: TRBD2; clone_size: .; j_call: TRBJ2-2; v_call: TRBV19; cdr3_aa: CASSIATSGGSAGELFF; cdr3_nt: TGTGCCAGTAGTATAGCGACTAGCGGGGGGTCGGCCGGGGAGCTGTTTTTT
d_call: .; clone_size: few; j_call: TRBJ2-1; v_call: TRBV20-1; cdr3_aa: CSARINNEQFF; cdr3_nt: TGCAGTGCCAGAATTAACAATGAGCAGTTCTTC
d_call: TRBD2; clone_size: .; j_call: TRBJ2-1; v_call: TRBV18; cdr3_aa: CASSLLAGVSYNEQFF; cdr3_nt: TGTGCCAGCTCCCTTCTAGCGGGGGTCTCCTACAATGAGCAGTTCTTC
d_call: .; clone_size: .; j_call: TRBJ1-2; v_call: TRBV18; cdr3_aa: CASSPIQAGLYGYTF; cdr3_nt: TGTGCCAGCTCACCAATACAGGCAGGGCTCTATGGCTACACCTTC
d_call: .; clone_size: .; j_call: TRBJ2-3; v_call: TRBV5-1; cdr3_aa: CASSKDYFSTDTQYF; cdr3_nt: TGCGCCAGCAGCAAGGACTATTTTAGCACAGATACGCAGTATTTT
d_call: .; clone_size: .; j_call: TRBJ2-3; v_call: TRBV2; cdr3_aa: CASLRGDTQYF; cdr3_nt: TGTGCCAGCCTCCGAGGAGATACGCAGTATTTT
d_call: .; clone_size: .; j_call: TRBJ1-4; v_call: TRBV6-1; cdr3_aa: CASRSREKLFF; cdr3_nt: TGTGCCAGCAGGTCCCGTGAAAAACTGTTTTTT
d_call: .; clone_size: once; j_call: TRBJ2-2; v_call: TRBV7-2; cdr3_aa: CASSLGAGTGELFF; cdr3_nt: TGTGCCAGCAGCTTAGGGGCAGGGACCGGGGAGCTGTTTTTT
d_call: TRBD1; clone_size: .; j_call: TRBJ1-5; v_call: TRBV6-5; cdr3_aa: CASSLNRGNNQPQHF; cdr3_nt: TGTGCCAGCAGTCTCAACAGGGGAAACAATCAGCCCCAGCATTTT
d_call: .; clone_size: .; j_call: TRBJ2-7; v_call: TRBV23-1; cdr3_aa: CASSQLVLETYEQYF; cdr3_nt: TGCGCCAGCAGTCAATTAGTACTGGAGACCTACGAGCAGTACTTC
d_call: .; clone_size: .; j_call: TRBJ1-6; v_call: TRBV19; cdr3_aa: CASSGTGRFDSPLHF; cdr3_nt: TGTGCCAGTAGTGGGACTGGCCGGTTTGATTCACCCCTCCACTTT
d_call: TRBD2; clone_size: once; j_call: TRBJ2-1; v_call: TRBV5-1; cdr3_aa: CASRGTSPYNEQFF; cdr3_nt: TGCGCCAGCAGGGGGACTAGCCCCTACAATGAGCAGTTCTTC
d_call: .; clone_size: .; j_call: TRBJ2-5; v_call: TRBV7-6; cdr3_aa: CASSFRPVGLSDEETQYF; cdr3_nt: TGTGCCAGCAGCTTTCGTCCGGTTGGACTAAGCGATGAAGAGACCCAGTACTTC
d_call: TRBD1; clone_size: .; j_call: TRBJ1-2; v_call: TRBV4-3; cdr3_aa: CASSLRGTGPYGYTF; cdr3_nt: TGCGCCAGCAGCCTTCGGGGGACAGGGCCCTATGGCTACACCTTC
d_call: TRBD1; clone_size: .; j_call: TRBJ2-7; v_call: TRBV18; cdr3_aa: CASSPGGQETYEQYF; cdr3_nt: TGTGCCAGCTCACCTGGGGGACAGGAAACCTACGAGCAGTACTTC
d_call: TRBD1; clone_size: .; j_call: TRBJ2-5; v_call: TRBV6-5; cdr3_aa: CASRRDRGRETQYF; cdr3_nt: TGTGCCAGCAGGAGGGACAGGGGTAGGGAGACCCAGTACTTC
d_call: TRBD2; clone_size: .; j_call: TRBJ2-1; v_call: TRBV15; cdr3_aa: CATSRGWLAGPQFF; cdr3_nt: TGTGCCACCAGCCGGGGGTGGCTAGCGGGGCCCCAGTTCTTC
d_call: TRBD2; clone_size: .; j_call: TRBJ2-5; v_call: TRBV6-5; cdr3_aa: CASSPGLAPQETQYF; cdr3_nt: TGTGCCAGCAGTCCGGGACTAGCGCCACAAGAGACCCAGTACTTC
d_call: TRBD2; clone_size: .; j_call: TRBJ2-2; v_call: TRBV2; cdr3_aa: CASSTRGGGTGELFF; cdr3_nt: TGTGCCAGCAGTACCCGGGGGGGCGGCACCGGGGAGCTGTTTTTT
d_call: .; clone_size: .; j_call: TRBJ2-5; v_call: TRBV6-6; cdr3_aa: CASSQGLRQKTQYF; cdr3_nt: TGTGCCAGCAGCCAGGGCCTACGTCAGAAGACCCAGTACTTC
d_call: .; clone_size: .; j_call: TRBJ1-2; v_call: TRBV6-5; cdr3_aa: CAVEEANYGYTF; cdr3_nt: TGTGCCGTTGAGGAGGCTAACTATGGCTACACCTTC
d_call: TRBD2; clone_size: .; j_call: TRBJ2-5; v_call: TRBV5-6; cdr3_aa: CASSPPGTSGAETQYF; cdr3_nt: TGTGCCAGCAGCCCACCCGGGACTAGCGGGGCTGAGACCCAGTACTTC
d_call: .; clone_size: .; j_call: TRBJ1-2; v_call: TRBV4-1; cdr3_aa: CASSPAEAFNYGYTF; cdr3_nt: TGCGCCAGCAGCCCAGCGGAGGCGTTTAACTATGGCTACACCTTC
d_call: TRBD1; clone_size: .; j_call: TRBJ1-2; v_call: TRBV5-6; cdr3_aa: CASSRTGGAYGYTF; cdr3_nt: TGTGCCAGCAGCCGGACAGGGGGCGCCTATGGCTACACCTTC
d_call: .; clone_size: once; j_call: TRBJ2-1; v_call: TRBV30; cdr3_aa: CAWSAGLKQFF; cdr3_nt: TGTGCCTGGAGCGCCGGTCTGAAGCAGTTCTTC
d_call: .; clone_size: .; j_call: TRBJ1-1; v_call: TRBV13; cdr3_aa: CASSWGTGNTEAFF; cdr3_nt: TGTGCCAGCAGCTGGGGGACTGGGAACACTGAAGCTTTCTTT
d_call: TRBD2; clone_size: once; j_call: TRBJ2-1; v_call: TRBV11-3; cdr3_aa: CASSPGGQEQFF; cdr3_nt: TGTGCCAGCAGCCCGGGGGGGCAGGAGCAGTTCTTC